Listed here are 14 T cell receptor beta chains from one sample, sequenced in a study of blood T cell repertoires in COVID-19. Method: immunoSEQ multiplex PCR; TCRdb's copy keeps in-frame clones and lacks some. This table has 250,000 or so clones, approximately 90% appearing once. The sequencing input was PBMCs or T cells enriched from blood (not recorded which). The receptors shown here come from a man in his forties or fifties who had been exposed to COVID-19.

The rearrangement links TRBV3-1 (or the pseudogene TRBV3-2) to TRBJ2-1; weak D call: TRBD1 (5 bases). V was shortened by 2 bases and J by 5 bases, with 16 bases between the two germline ends. Germline values: CDR1 LGHDT, CDR2 YNNKEL (reference sequence). The CDR3 sequence is 16 residues long. This CDR3 is CASSQQGGHYHNEQFF. The CDR3 DNA reads TGTGCCAGCAGCCAACAGGGCGGACATTACCACAATGAGCAGTTCTTC.

The chain is built from TRBV5-1 and TRBJ2-1; 8 bases are shared with TRBD2. Germline V gene data show CDR1 as SGHRS and CDR2 as YFSETQ. The CDR3 spans 15 residues. V shed 4 bases, J shed 2 bases, and the junction held 5 bases outside the gene matches. The DNA for the CDR3 is TGCGCCAGCAGCCCGAGCGGGGGCGCCTACAATGAGCAGTTCTTC. This translates into CASSPSGGAYNEQFF.

The CDR3, as DNA: TGTGCCAGCTCAACAAGACAGGGGGCAAACACCGGGGAGCTGTTTTTT. It translates to CASSTRQGANTGELFF. The chain carries TRBV18 and TRBJ2-2; 10 bases are shared with TRBD1. The CDR3 has 16 residues. V gave up 5 bases and J gave up 2 bases; unmatched junction bases: 5. Per the germline V gene, CDR1 is KGHSH and CDR2 is LQKENI.

This chain links TRBV7-2 with TRBJ2-1, with D perhaps TRBD2 (6 bases). The CDR3 consists of 15 residues. Germline CDR1 is SGHTA and CDR2 is FQGNSA. The ends were cut back, 3 bases at V and 7 bases at J, with 16 bases in the middle. The CDR3 DNA follows: TGTGCCAGCAGCTTTATGAGGGAGGCGTGGAATGAGCAGTTCTTC. This sequence encodes CASSFMREAWNEQFF.

This clone was seen only a few times. V gene TRBV9 combines with J gene TRBJ2-7; 10 bases match TRBD1. Germline loops: CDR1 SGDLS, CDR2 YYNGEE. Trimming at V came to 4 bases and at J to 4 bases, leaving 8 bases not matched to a gene. The CDR3 spans 15 residues. CDR3 in amino acids: CASSRMGQGLYEQYF. CDR3 nucleotides: TGTGCCAGCAGCCGGATGGGACAGGGGCTGTACGAGCAGTACTTC.

The J gene is TRBJ2-7, the V gene TRBV28; 8 nucleotides line up with TRBD1. CDR1 is MDHEN, CDR2 SYDVKM, per germline. This CDR3 has 15 residues. V lost 5 bases to trimming and J lost 3 bases; unmatched junction nucleotides: 9. The CDR3 sequence is CASSPRTGGSYEQYV. The CDR3 DNA sequence: TGTGCCAGCAGTCCCCGAACAGGGGGAAGCTACGAGCAGTACGTC.

The rearrangement uses TRBV19 and TRBJ1-4; possibly TRBD1 for D (6 bases). V gave up 7 bases and J gave up 8 bases, with 17 bases separating them. This CDR3 is 14 amino acids long. Germline V lookup: CDR1 LNHDA, CDR2 SQIVND (reference sequence). CDR3: CASTIQGLREKLFF. The CDR3 DNA sequence: TGTGCCAGTACCATCCAGGGGCTACGGGAAAAACTGTTTTTT.

The chain joins TRBV10-3 to TRBJ2-3; 9 bases map to TRBD2. The germline CDR1 and CDR2 sequences are ENHRY and SYGVKD. The CDR3 is 15 amino acids. With 6 bases clipped from V and 4 bases from J, the junction kept 8 bases outside the gene matches. The CDR3 spells CAIRPGLANADTQYF. CDR3 nucleotide sequence: TGTGCCATCAGGCCGGGACTAGCAAACGCAGATACGCAGTATTTT.

CDR3 sequence reads: CASLGQGYQPQHF. The CDR3 DNA is TGTGCCAGCCTGGGACAGGGGTATCAGCCCCAGCATTTT. The rearrangement uses TRBV28 and TRBJ1-5, with 10 positions matching TRBD1. Germline CDR1 is MDHEN and CDR2 is SYDVKM. The CDR3 has 13 amino acids. Trimming cost V 8 bases and J 5 bases; bases outside gene matches: 3.

This chain uses TRBV20-1 with TRBJ2-2, with 7 nucleotides matching TRBD2. Germline V gives CDR1 DFQATT, CDR2 SNEGSKA (reference sequence). Trimming at V came to 3 bases and at J to 3 bases, leaving 19 bases not matched to a gene. The CDR3 extends over 19 amino acids. CDR3: CSASTPGASGQRYTGELFF. The CDR3 nucleotides are TGCAGTGCTAGTACACCCGGGGCTAGCGGCCAACGATACACCGGGGAGCTGTTTTTT.

This sequence joins TRBV12-3 or TRBV12-4 and TRBJ1-2, with D hard to call. CDR3 size: 12 residues. Trimming removed 6 bases at V and 8 bases at J, with 13 bases between. Here the CDR3 reads CASSRQRRGYTF. Here the CDR3 DNA reads TGTGCCAGCAGCCGTCAGCGGCGCGGCTACACCTTC.

This clone was seen more than once but under ten times. CDR3 in DNA: TGTGCCTGGAGTCAGACAGGGTCCGGAAACACCATATATTTT. Residues: CAWSQTGSGNTIYF. V and J are TRBV30 and TRBJ1-3, with 7 bases aligning to TRBD1. Germline V gives CDR1 GTSNPN, CDR2 SVGIG (reference sequence). V lost 2 bases and J lost 4; bases outside the gene matches: 5. The CDR3 is 14 residues long.

V and J are TRBV6-1 and TRBJ2-2, with TRBD1 matching over 9 bases. Trimming removed 2 bases from V and 5 bases from J; junction bases left unmatched: 6. In germline, CDR1 is MNHNS, CDR2 SASEGT. The CDR3 extends over 16 amino acids. The CDR3 DNA is TGTGCCAGCAGTGAATGGACAGGGGTGTGGACCGGGGAGCTGTTTTTT. This translates into CASSEWTGVWTGELFF.

This chain links TRBV5-1 with TRBJ1-3; a possible D gene is TRBD1 (5 bases). V lost 1 base and J 1 base, leaving 6 bases between the germline ends. The CDR3 has 14 residues. Germline V lookup: CDR1 SGHRS, CDR2 YFSETQ. The CDR3 here is CASSLTGSGNTIYF. The CDR3 DNA sequence: TGCGCCAGCAGCTTGACAGGTTCTGGAAACACCATATATTTT.